Listed below are T cell receptor beta chains from one sample, sequenced in a study of CD8 T cells in ankylosing spondylitis. TCRdb re-derived calls from the 5' RACE reads in MiXCR, one entry per CDR3 protein. Of about 90,000 distinct CDR3 sequences in the sample, around 25% are singletons; the top ten hold roughly three fifths. The specimen was blood, either unsorted or a sorted T cell fraction (not recorded which). These TCRs come from a male donor with ankylosing spondylitis or in good health (not recorded which). Each CDR3 is given with its conserved first and last residue. The D gene is left open where the match is weak. The size of a clone is reported for some rows only, either as once, few or many, or as a class for expanded clones.

D: -; J: TRBJ2-3; V: TRBV9; size: -; CDR3: CASSVDPTQDTQYF; DNA: TGTGCCAGCAGCGTCGACCCGACCCAAGATACGCAGTATTTT
D: -; J: TRBJ2-5; V: TRBV14; size: -; CDR3: CASSQGIRGYKTQYF; DNA: TGTGCCAGCAGCCAAGGTATACGGGGCTACAAGACCCAGTACTTC
D: -; J: TRBJ2-3; V: TRBV5-1; size: few; CDR3: CASSQLSTDTQYF; DNA: TGCGCCAGCAGCCAACTTAGCACAGATACGCAGTATTTT
D: TRBD1; J: TRBJ2-1; V: TRBV5-1; size: -; CDR3: CASSLGGGTGYNEQFF; DNA: TGCGCCAGCAGCTTGGGAGGAGGGACAGGATACAATGAGCAGTTCTTC
D: TRBD2; J: TRBJ2-4; V: TRBV5-1; size: -; CDR3: CASSLALAGGQNIQYF; DNA: TGCGCCAGCAGCTTGGCTCTAGCGGGAGGGCAAAACATTCAGTACTTC
D: -; J: TRBJ2-2; V: TRBV11-2; size: -; CDR3: CASSLGPTAGELFF; DNA: TGTGCCAGCAGCTTGGGGCCTACGGCCGGGGAGCTGTTTTTT
D: -; J: TRBJ2-4; V: TRBV7-9; size: few; CDR3: CASSETNIQYF; DNA: TGTGCCAGCAGCGAGACAAACATTCAGTACTTC
D: -; J: TRBJ1-2; V: TRBV19; size: -; CDR3: CATSRRGGDYGYTF; DNA: TGTGCCACCTCCCGACGGGGGGGTGACTATGGCTACACCTTC
D: TRBD1; J: TRBJ1-2; V: TRBV10-3; size: -; CDR3: CAISESDREGGYTF; DNA: TGTGCCATCAGTGAGTCGGACAGGGAAGGCGGCTACACCTTC
D: -; J: TRBJ2-3; V: TRBV15; size: few; CDR3: CATSRAEGSVDTQYF; DNA: TGTGCCACCAGCAGAGCAGAAGGCAGTGTAGATACGCAGTATTTT
D: -; J: TRBJ1-2; V: TRBV6-1; size: few; CDR3: CASRRGQVEVNYGYTF; DNA: TGTGCCAGCAGACGGGGGCAGGTTGAGGTTAACTATGGCTACACCTTC
D: TRBD1; J: TRBJ1-1; V: TRBV20-1; size: few; CDR3: CSASRGTGDFEAFF; DNA: TGCAGTGCTAGTAGAGGGACAGGGGATTTTGAAGCTTTCTTT
D: TRBD1; J: TRBJ2-2; V: TRBV5-1; size: -; CDR3: CASSLAPGGTGELFF; DNA: TGCGCCAGCAGCTTGGCCCCAGGGGGCACCGGGGAGCTGTTTTTT
D: -; J: TRBJ2-3; V: TRBV7-2; size: few; CDR3: CASSLLPRTDTQYF; DNA: TGTGCCAGCAGCTTACTCCCTCGCACAGATACGCAGTATTTT
D: TRBD1; J: TRBJ1-1; V: TRBV29-1; size: -; CDR3: CSVVGLGGGNTEAFF; DNA: TGCAGCGTTGTAGGACTAGGGGGCGGGAACACTGAAGCTTTCTTT
D: -; J: TRBJ2-7; V: TRBV5-1; size: -; CDR3: CASSRGGYEQYF; DNA: TGCGCCAGCAGCCGAGGGGGCTACGAGCAGTACTTC
D: TRBD1; J: TRBJ2-3; V: TRBV7-2; size: -; CDR3: CASSPGTGYTDTQYF; DNA: TGTGCCAGCAGCCCTGGGACAGGGTATACAGATACGCAGTATTTT
D: -; J: TRBJ1-1; V: TRBV20-1; size: -; CDR3: CSARVPQENTEAFF; DNA: TGCAGTGCTAGGGTCCCGCAGGAGAACACTGAAGCTTTCTTT
D: -; J: TRBJ1-3; V: TRBV20-1; size: few; CDR3: CSARENRGNTIYF; DNA: TGCAGTGCCCGCGAAAACAGAGGAAACACCATATATTTT
D: -; J: TRBJ2-2; V: TRBV6-6; size: -; CDR3: CASGRDNTGELFF; DNA: TGTGCCAGCGGGCGGGATAACACCGGGGAGCTGTTTTTT
D: TRBD2; J: TRBJ2-3; V: TRBV30; size: many; CDR3: CALSGVSTDTQYF; DNA: TGTGCCCTTAGCGGGGTTAGCACAGATACGCAGTATTTT
D: TRBD2; J: TRBJ2-2; V: TRBV20-1; size: few; CDR3: CSARTSGGAIGELFF; DNA: TGCAGTGCTAGAACCAGCGGGGGAGCGATAGGGGAGCTGTTTTTT
D: -; J: TRBJ2-1; V: TRBV19; size: -; CDR3: CASSIQKQYNEQFF; DNA: TGTGCCAGTAGTATCCAGAAACAGTACAATGAGCAGTTCTTC
D: -; J: TRBJ2-1; V: TRBV7-2; size: many; CDR3: CASGNNEQFF; DNA: TGTGCCAGCGGCAACAATGAGCAGTTCTTC
D: TRBD1; J: TRBJ2-1; V: TRBV5-6; size: few; CDR3: CASSLAGTGSHEQFF; DNA: TGTGCCAGCAGCTTGGCCGGGACAGGGAGCCATGAGCAGTTCTTC
D: TRBD2; J: TRBJ2-5; V: TRBV20-1; size: few; CDR3: CSGGREETQYF; DNA: TGCAGTGGCGGGAGGGAAGAGACCCAGTACTTC
D: TRBD1; J: TRBJ2-3; V: TRBV11-3; size: -; CDR3: CASSLGDRGQPDTQYF; DNA: TGTGCCAGCAGCTTAGGGGACAGGGGGCAACCAGATACGCAGTATTTT
D: -; J: TRBJ2-4; V: TRBV11-2; size: -; CDR3: CASSLFAKNIQYF; DNA: TGTGCCAGCAGCTTATTCGCCAAAAACATTCAGTACTTC
D: TRBD1; J: TRBJ1-1; V: TRBV7-3; size: -; CDR3: CASSTQGAYTEAFF; DNA: TGTGCCAGCAGCACACAGGGGGCTTACACTGAAGCTTTCTTT
D: -; J: TRBJ2-5; V: TRBV6-1; size: -; CDR3: CASTPPAGRVTQYF; DNA: TGTGCCAGCACCCCCCCTGCAGGGCGTGTAACCCAGTACTTC
D: -; J: TRBJ1-6; V: TRBV6-4; size: -; CDR3: CASRRSSYNSPLHF; DNA: TGTGCCAGCAGGCGGAGCTCCTATAATTCACCCCTCCACTTT